These 17 T cell receptor beta chains share one sample of origin, sequenced in a study of spatial heterogeneity in lung cancer. Time point specified: sample taken at primary tumor resection. TCRdb re-called the 5' RACE reads with MiXCR, one entry per CDR3 protein. The data show fewer than 45,000 distinct CDR3 sequences, approximately 7% seen once. The starting material was PBMCs, obtained at surgery. The receptors derive from a female donor with early-stage non-small cell lung cancer.

This clonotype was detected many times. J is TRBJ1-5 and V is TRBV16; no reliable D call. Deletions cut 0 bases from V and 6 bases from J, with 6 bases between. Germline V gene sequence: CDR1 KGHSY, CDR2 FQNENV. CDR3 length equals 13 residues. CDR3 nucleotides: TGTGCCAGCAGCCAATCAAGTAGTCAGCCCCAGCATTTT. Translation gives CASSQSSSQPQHF.

This clonotype was observed at least ten times. CDR3: CASSRGTGSTDTQYF. CDR3 coding DNA: TGTGCCAGCAGCAGAGGGACAGGGAGCACAGATACGCAGTATTTT. The V call is TRBV11-3, the J call TRBJ2-3; 9 positions agree with TRBD1. This CDR3 is 15 amino acids long. From germline, CDR1 is SGHNT and CDR2 YENEEA. Trimming cost V 5 bases and J 0 bases; bases outside gene matches: 3.

The sample holds many counts of this clonotype. The gene calls are TRBV20-1 and TRBJ1-5; the match to TRBD1 covers 7 bases. This CDR3 contains 14 residues. Germline V CDR1 and CDR2: DFQATT, SNEGSKA (reference sequence). V trimming: 0 bases; J trimming: 9 bases; junction bases outside the gene matches: 8. CDR3 residues: CSARDTYRGGPQHF. The CDR3 DNA is TGCAGTGCTAGAGATACCTACAGGGGTGGGCCCCAGCATTTT.

This clonotype was counted at least ten times. V is TRBV29-1 and J is TRBJ2-5; a possible D gene is TRBD2 (7 bases). The CDR3 is made up of 14 amino acids. V lost 7 bases, J lost 5 bases, and 20 bases lay in between. CDR1 SQVTM and CDR2 ANQGSEA come from the germline V gene. CDR3 in amino acids: CSALRGGGPETQYF. Here the CDR3 DNA reads TGCAGCGCCCTCCGGGGAGGGGGGCCGGAGACCCAGTACTTC.

This clonotype was seen many times. The rearrangement uses TRBV3-1 and TRBJ2-3; D unresolved. Germline lookup yields CDR1 LGHDT and CDR2 YNNKEL (reference sequence). The ends were cut back, 1 base at V and 3 bases at J, with 8 bases in the middle. The CDR3 is made up of 14 amino acids. The CDR3 nucleotides are TGTGCCAGCAGCCAAGGGATCACAACAGATACGCAGTATTTT. This sequence encodes CASSQGITTDTQYF.

At least ten counts were recorded for this clonotype. The gene calls are TRBV9 and TRBJ1-2, with 7 bases aligning to TRBD1. The CDR3 extends over 17 amino acids. The junction had 13 bases not matched to a gene; V was cut back by 4 bases and J by 1 base. Looked up from germline, CDR1 is SGDLS and CDR2 is YYNGEE. DNA of the CDR3: TGTGCCAGCAGCTTAGGGGTGACAGGGAACCTTAACTATGGCTACACCTTC. Encoded protein: CASSLGVTGNLNYGYTF.

This clonotype was observed a handful of times. The chain uses TRBV6-1 and TRBJ1-2, with 10 bases fitting TRBD1. CDR3 length: 13 amino acids. V shed 5 bases and J 8 bases; nucleotides not matched to a gene: 5. Per the germline V gene, CDR1 is MNHNS and CDR2 is SASEGT. CDR3 loop: CASSPGQGRGYTF. The DNA for the CDR3 is TGTGCCAGCAGTCCGGGACAGGGGAGAGGCTACACCTTC.

This sequence joins TRBV7-3 and TRBJ2-2, with D unclear. The CDR3 runs to 13 residues. The germline gives CDR1 SGHTA, CDR2 FQGTGA. Between the trimmed V and J ends, which lost 4 bases and 7 bases, there was a span of 10 bases. The CDR3 sequence is CASSSQEDGELFF. CDR3 DNA: TGTGCCAGCAGCTCCCAAGAGGACGGGGAGCTGTTTTTT.

The chain combines TRBV12-3 or TRBV12-4 with TRBJ1-5, with D perhaps matching TRBD1 (6 bases). V lost 4 bases and J 3 bases, leaving 10 bases between the germline ends. The CDR3 consists of 14 residues. This CDR3 is CASSYGQINQPQHF. CDR3 DNA sequence: TGTGCCAGCAGTTACGGACAGATCAATCAGCCCCAGCATTTT.

The sample holds many counts of this clonotype. This rearrangement joins TRBV14 to TRBJ1-5; tentative D call: TRBD1 (6 bases). The CDR3 loop spans 16 amino acids. Trimming removed 2 bases from V and 0 bases from J, with 11 bases in between. Germline CDR1 and CDR2: SGHDN and FVKESK. Here the CDR3 DNA reads TGTGCCAGCAGCCAATACGACAGGAATAGCAATCAGCCCCAGCATTTT. It codes for CASSQYDRNSNQPQHF.

This clonotype was counted at least ten times. This sequence joins TRBV20-1 and TRBJ2-5; 9 bases fit TRBD2. Germline CDR1 is DFQATT and CDR2 is SNEGSKA (reference sequence). The junction had 9 bases not matched to a gene; V was cut back by 1 base and J by 0 bases. The CDR3 covers 17 residues. The CDR3 region is CSARGLAVERYQETQYF. CDR3 nucleotides: TGCAGTGCTAGAGGACTAGCGGTGGAAAGATACCAAGAGACCCAGTACTTC.

V gene TRBV2 combines with J gene TRBJ1-2; D is possibly TRBD1 (5 bases). Germline assignment: CDR1 SNHLY and CDR2 FYNNEI. V gave up 4 bases and J gave up 6 bases, with 12 bases separating them. The CDR3 loop spans 13 amino acids. As DNA, the CDR3 is TGTGCCAGCAGTGGTCAGGGTGCCCATGGCTACACCTTC. This gives the protein CASSGQGAHGYTF.

This clonotype was detected ten times or more. V is TRBV7-2 and J is TRBJ2-1, with D unresolved. Germline V gene lookup returns CDR1 SGHTA and CDR2 FQGNSA. The CDR3 has 14 residues. V shed 1 base and J shed 0 bases, with 4 bases lying between them. Written as DNA, the CDR3 is TGTGCCAGCAGCTTAGGGCACTCCTACAATGAGCAGTTCTTC. This codes for CASSLGHSYNEQFF.

This clonotype was detected many times. This sequence joins TRBV6-5 and TRBJ2-5; 10 nucleotides match TRBD2. CDR3 size: 16 residues. CDR1 and CDR2 (germline): MNHEY, SVGAGI. The ends lost 6 bases at V and 2 bases at J; junction bases unmatched: 9. This CDR3 reads CASSELAGTIQETQYF. CDR3 sequence (DNA): TGTGCCAGCAGCGAACTAGCGGGGACCATTCAAGAGACCCAGTACTTC.

This clonotype was counted many times. The V gene is TRBV4-1, the J gene TRBJ2-1; possibly TRBD1 for D (5 bases). V lost 3 bases to trimming and J lost 4 bases, with 16 bases between them. Germline CDR1 and CDR2: MGHRA and YSYEKL. The CDR3 has 16 amino acids. DNA for the CDR3: TGCGCCAGCAGCCAGGCCAGGGTACTGCGATACAATGAGCAGTTCTTC. Translation: CASSQARVLRYNEQFF.

The DNA of the CDR3 is TGTGCCAGCAGCGTGGGGACAGTACGCGGAAACACCATATATTTT. Protein product: CASSVGTVRGNTIYF. The rearrangement links TRBV11-2 to TRBJ1-3; 7 bases line up with TRBD1. CDR3 length: 15 residues. Looked up from germline, CDR1 is SGHAT and CDR2 is FQNNGV. Trimming removed 5 bases from V and 4 bases from J; junction bases left unmatched: 8.

This clonotype was seen a few times. The V call is TRBV27, the J call TRBJ2-7; 8 nucleotides match TRBD1. V gave up 0 bases and J gave up 2 bases; unmatched junction bases: 0. The CDR3 covers 14 residues. Germline V gives CDR1 MNHEY, CDR2 SMNVEV (reference sequence). The CDR3: CASSLSTGAYEQYF. The DNA of the CDR3 is TGTGCCAGCAGTTTATCGACAGGGGCCTACGAGCAGTACTTC.